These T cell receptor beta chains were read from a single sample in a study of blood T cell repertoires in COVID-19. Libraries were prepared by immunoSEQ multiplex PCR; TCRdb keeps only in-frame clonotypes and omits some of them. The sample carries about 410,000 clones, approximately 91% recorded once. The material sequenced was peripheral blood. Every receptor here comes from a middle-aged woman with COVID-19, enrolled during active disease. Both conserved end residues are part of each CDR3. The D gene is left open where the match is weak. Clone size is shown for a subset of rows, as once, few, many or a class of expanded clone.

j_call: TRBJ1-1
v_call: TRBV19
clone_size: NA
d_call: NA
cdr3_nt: TGTGCCAGTAGTATTGCGGTCAAGACGTCTGAAGCTTTCTTT
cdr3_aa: CASSIAVKTSEAFF

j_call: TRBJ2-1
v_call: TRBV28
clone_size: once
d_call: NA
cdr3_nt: TGTGCCAGCAGTCGCGAGCGACCCGAGCAGTTCTTC
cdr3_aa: CASSRERPEQFF

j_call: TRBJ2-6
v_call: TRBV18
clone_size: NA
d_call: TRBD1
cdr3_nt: TGTGCCAGCTCACCAGAGGGACAGGGCATCTCTGGGGCCAACGTCCTGACTTTC
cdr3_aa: CASSPEGQGISGANVLTF

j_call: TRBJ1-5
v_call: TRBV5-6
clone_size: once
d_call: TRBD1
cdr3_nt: TGTGCCAGCAGCCTACAGGGGGCGACGAGGGCCCAGCATTTT
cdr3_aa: CASSLQGATRAQHF

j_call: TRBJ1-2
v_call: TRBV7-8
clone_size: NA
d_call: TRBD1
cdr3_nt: TGTGCCAGCAGCCCAACAGGGGATAGCTACACCTTC
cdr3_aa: CASSPTGDSYTF

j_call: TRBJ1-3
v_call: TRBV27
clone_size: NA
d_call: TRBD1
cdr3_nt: TGTGCCAGCAGTTCCCGACAGGGGAACACCATATATTTT
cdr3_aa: CASSSRQGNTIYF

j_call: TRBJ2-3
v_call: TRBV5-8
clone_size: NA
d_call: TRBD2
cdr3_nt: TGTGCCAGCAGCTTGCTATGGGGACTAGCGGGGGACACAGATACGCAGTATTTT
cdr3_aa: CASSLLWGLAGDTDTQYF

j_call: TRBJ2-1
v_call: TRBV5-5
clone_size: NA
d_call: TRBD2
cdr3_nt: TGTGCCAGCAGCTTGGTGGTGGGGGGGTCCTACAATGAGCAGTTCTTC
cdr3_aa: CASSLVVGGSYNEQFF

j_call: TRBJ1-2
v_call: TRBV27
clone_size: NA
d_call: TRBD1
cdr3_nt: TGTGCCAGCAGTTTATATTGGGACAGCCCTTATGGCTACACCTTC
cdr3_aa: CASSLYWDSPYGYTF

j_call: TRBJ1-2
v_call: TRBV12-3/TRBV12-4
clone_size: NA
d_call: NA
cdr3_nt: TGTGCCAGCGACGGGGGGGATTTGGATGGCTACACCTTC
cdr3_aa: CASDGGDLDGYTF

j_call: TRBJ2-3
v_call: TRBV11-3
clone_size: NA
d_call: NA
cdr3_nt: TGTGCCAGCAGCAAAAGAGCGGGTGGTACGCAGTATTTT
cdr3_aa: CASSKRAGGTQYF

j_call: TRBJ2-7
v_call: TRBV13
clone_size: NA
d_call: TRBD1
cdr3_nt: TGTGCCAGCAGTTACGGGACAGAACCCCCCTACGAGCAGTACTTC
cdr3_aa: CASSYGTEPPYEQYF

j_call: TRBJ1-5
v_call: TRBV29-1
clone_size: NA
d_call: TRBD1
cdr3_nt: TGCAGGTTCCGGGACAGGGTCATTCAGCCCCAGCATTTT
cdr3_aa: CRFRDRVIQPQHF

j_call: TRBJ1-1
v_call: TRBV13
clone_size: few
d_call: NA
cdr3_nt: TGTGCCAGCAGCAGTTACTCCAGGGCGGCCACTGAAGCTTTCTTT
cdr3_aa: CASSSYSRAATEAFF

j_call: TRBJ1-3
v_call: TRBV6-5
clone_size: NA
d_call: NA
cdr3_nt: TGTGCCAGCATGGGGGCGGGTGGAAACACCATATATTTT
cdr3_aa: CASMGAGGNTIYF

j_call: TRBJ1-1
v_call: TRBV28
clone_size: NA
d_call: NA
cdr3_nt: TGTGCCAGCAGTTTATATAAGGGGTACACTGAAGCTTTCTTT
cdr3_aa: CASSLYKGYTEAFF

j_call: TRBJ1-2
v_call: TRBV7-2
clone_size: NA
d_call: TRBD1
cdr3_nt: TGTGCCAGCAGCGCGAGACAGGGTGCATGGCACACCTTC
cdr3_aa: CASSARQGAWHTF

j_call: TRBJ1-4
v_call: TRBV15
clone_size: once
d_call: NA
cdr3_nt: TGTGCCACCAGCAGAGATAGAGGGATCGGTGAGGGAAAACTGTTTTTT
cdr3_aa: CATSRDRGIGEGKLFF

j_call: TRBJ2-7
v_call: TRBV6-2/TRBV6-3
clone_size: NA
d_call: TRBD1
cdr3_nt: TGTGCCAGCAGTCGCGACAGGGTGATCGTGGAGCAGTACTTC
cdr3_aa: CASSRDRVIVEQYF

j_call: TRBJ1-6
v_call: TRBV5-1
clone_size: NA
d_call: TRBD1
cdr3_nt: TGCGCCAGCAGCGGGGACCTCAGGGGGTCCTATAATTCACCCCTCCACTTT
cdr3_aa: CASSGDLRGSYNSPLHF

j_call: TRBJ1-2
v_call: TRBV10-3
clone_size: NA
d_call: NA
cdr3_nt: TGTGCCATCAGTGAGCAACAGGGCAATGGCTACACCTTC
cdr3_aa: CAISEQQGNGYTF

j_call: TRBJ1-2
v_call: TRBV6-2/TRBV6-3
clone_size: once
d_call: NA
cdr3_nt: TGTGCCAGCAGCCGCCCGGGGGTAAAAATGGGCTACACCTTC
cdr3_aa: CASSRPGVKMGYTF

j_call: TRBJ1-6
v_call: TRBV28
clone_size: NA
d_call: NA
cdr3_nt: TGTGCCAGCAGTTTGGGCAGCTCCTATAATTCACCCCTCCACTTT
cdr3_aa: CASSLGSSYNSPLHF

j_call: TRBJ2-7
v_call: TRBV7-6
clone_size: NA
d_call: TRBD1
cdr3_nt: TGTGCCAGCAGCCAAGTGGGACAGGGTCCCTACGAGCAGTACTTC
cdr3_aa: CASSQVGQGPYEQYF